One and the same sample provided the 16 T cell receptor beta chains below, sequenced in a study of T cells in Graves' hyperthyroidism and ophthalmopathy. Using RNA transcripts as the source, TCR beta CDR3 regions were amplified. Carried out on the TCR CDR3, a first-round RT-PCR used the HTBI primer set. MiXCR, applied by TCRdb to the multiplex PCR reads, yields one record per CDR3 protein. The table lists 500,000 to 600,000 distinct CDR3 sequences, about 20% of them singletons. Sequences were obtained from blood. These TCRs come from a middle-aged man with Graves' ophthalmopathy.

This clonotype was recorded many times. The chain couples TRBV7-9 to TRBJ1-2; 8 bases fit TRBD1. The germline V gene has CDR1 SEHNR and CDR2 FQNEAQ (reference sequence). The CDR3 length is 14 residues. After removal of 2 bases from V and 5 bases from J, the junction contained 4 bases not matched to a gene. As DNA, the CDR3 is TGTGCCAGCAGCTTAACCGACAGGGGATATGGCTACACCTTC. Protein product: CASSLTDRGYGYTF.

This clonotype has a count of ten or more. The chain couples TRBV12-3 or TRBV12-4 to TRBJ1-1; TRBD1 is a possible D gene (6 bases). With 4 bases removed from V and 11 bases from J, the gap between germline ends came to 20 bases. The CDR3 extends over 14 amino acids. CDR3 DNA sequence: TGTGCCAGCAGTTCTAGCATATCCGGGACAACGGCTTTCTTT. It translates to CASSSSISGTTAFF.

This clonotype occurred many times. J is TRBJ1-1 and V is TRBV18; no definite D call. The germline V gene encodes CDR1 KGHSH and CDR2 LQKENI. The CDR3 loop spans 15 amino acids. Between the trimmed V and J ends, which lost 0 bases and 6 bases, there was a span of 14 bases. The CDR3 coding sequence is TGTGCCAGCTCACCACCTGATTACCCGGGCTCTGAAGCTTTCTTT. Its protein product is CASSPPDYPGSEAFF.

This clonotype was detected only a few times. The rearrangement links TRBV7-8 to TRBJ2-5; TRBD2 might be the D (6 bases). Germline V gene data show CDR1 as SGHVS and CDR2 as FQNEAQ. The CDR3 contains 14 residues. The V and J ends lost 1 base and 5 bases respectively, with 11 bases between them. In nucleotides, the CDR3 is TGTGCCAGCAGCTTAGAACTAGCCCAGGAGACCCAGTACTTC. Residues: CASSLELAQETQYF.

J is TRBJ1-1 and V is TRBV10-1; D gene ambiguous. CDR1 WNHNN and CDR2 SYGVQD come from the germline V gene (reference sequence). Trimming stripped 8 bases from V and 3 bases from J, with 13 bases between. This CDR3 has 13 amino acids. The CDR3: CASSDSPYTEAFF. In DNA, the CDR3 is TGCGCCAGCTCCGATTCCCCTTACACTGAAGCTTTCTTT.

This sequence joins TRBV4-3 and TRBJ2-5; D perhaps matches TRBD2 (6 bases). V gave up 2 bases and J gave up 5 bases, with 18 bases separating them. Germline V lookup: CDR1 LGHNA, CDR2 YSLEER. The CDR3 is 16 amino acids. DNA of the CDR3: TGCGCCAGCAGCCAATTGGAGGGTCTAGGTATCGAGACCCAGTACTTC. Translated: CASSQLEGLGIETQYF.

This clonotype has at least ten counts. The chain couples TRBV5-1 to TRBJ2-3; D ambiguous. Trimming removed 4 bases from V and 1 base from J, with 10 bases in between. This CDR3 comprises 14 residues. Germline CDR1 SGHRS, CDR2 YFSETQ. The CDR3 here is CASSRSARTDTQYF. The CDR3 DNA reads as TGCGCCAGCAGCCGGAGCGCCCGCACAGATACGCAGTATTTT.

This clonotype was seen at least ten times. The gene calls are TRBV30 and TRBJ1-5; D call uncertain. The CDR3 has 14 amino acids. The V gene's germline CDR1 is GTSNPN and CDR2 SVGIG (reference sequence). V dropped 2 bases and J dropped 7 bases, with 15 bases sitting between them. The CDR3 bases are TGTGCCTGGAGTACAATCGGTGTTTTGCAGCCCCAGCATTTT. Protein sequence: CAWSTIGVLQPQHF.

This clonotype was counted a few times. The junction does not match germline at one end; this may be a read error. The chain uses TRBV14 and TRBJ1-6, with no clear D. Germline CDR1 reads SGHDN; CDR2 reads FVKESK. The CDR3 length is 13 residues. CDR3 DNA: TGTGCCAGCAGGACCTCCCATAATTCACCCCTCCACTTT. This encodes CASRTSHNSPLHF.

This clonotype has a count of ten or more. The genes are TRBV28 and TRBJ2-7; TRBD1 might be the D (6 bases). This CDR3 comprises 11 residues. Looked up from germline, CDR1 is MDHEN and CDR2 is SYDVKM. The germline V and J ends were trimmed by 6 bases and 8 bases, with 11 bases remaining between them. Here the CDR3 DNA reads TGTGCCAGCAGCCAGGGGCCCCAGCAGTACTTC. Translation: CASSQGPQQYF.

This clonotype was seen repeatedly, ten times or more. The gene calls are TRBV12-5 and TRBJ2-5; the D gene is possibly TRBD1 (5 bases). V was pared by 0 bases and J by 2 bases, with 22 bases between. Per the germline V gene, CDR1 is LGHNT and CDR2 is FRNRAP. The length of the CDR3 is 19 residues. CDR3 protein: CASGLVLFAQARNQETQYF. CDR3 bases: TGTGCTAGTGGTTTGGTATTATTTGCACAGGCCCGAAATCAAGAGACCCAGTACTTC.

The V call is TRBV6-2 or TRBV6-3, the J call TRBJ2-1; D unclear. CDR3 length: 17 residues. V lost 0 bases to trimming and J lost 0 bases, with 12 bases between them. Germline loops: CDR1 MNHEY, CDR2 SVGEGT. The CDR3 DNA reads as TGTGCCAGCAGTTACTCGATCGGCGCGAGCTCCTACAATGAGCAGTTCTTC. Protein product: CASSYSIGASSYNEQFF.

In the case of this clonotype: A read error may explain this, as a much larger clone is one base away. The CDR3 sequence is CAGSLTSSHNEQFF. DNA for the CDR3: TGTGCCGGCAGCTTAACTTCTAGCCACAATGAGCAGTTCTTC. V and J are TRBV7-3 and TRBJ2-1, with a possible D match to TRBD2 (5 bases). The length of the CDR3 is 14 residues. The germline V gene has CDR1 SGHTA and CDR2 FQGTGA.

The V call is TRBV29-1, the J call TRBJ2-7; D is perhaps TRBD1 (5 bases). V shed 0 bases and J shed 0 bases, with 9 bases lying between them. CDR1 is SQVTM, CDR2 ANQGSEA, per germline. The CDR3 contains 14 residues. The CDR3 DNA sequence: TGCAGCGTTGAAGACAGGACAAGCTCCTACGAGCAGTACTTC. Translated, it gives CSVEDRTSSYEQYF.

This clonotype occurred many times. The chain is built from TRBV4-2 and TRBJ1-4; D is perhaps TRBD1 (5 bases). The CDR3 spans 17 residues. Trimming left V 0 bases short and J 0 bases short, with 11 bases between. Germline CDR1 and CDR2: LGHNA and YNFKEQ. CDR3 bases: TGTGCCAGCAGCCAAGAGGCGAGGACATCAACTAATGAAAAACTGTTTTTT. Amino acids: CASSQEARTSTNEKLFF.

This clonotype was found many times. The chain couples TRBV7-9 to TRBJ1-2; 9 bases match TRBD1. Germline CDR1 SEHNR, CDR2 FQNEAQ (reference sequence). The V and J ends lost 3 bases and 6 bases, in that order; junction bases with no gene match: 11. This CDR3 spans 16 amino acids. CDR3 region: CASSFPDGTGRDGYTF. The CDR3, as DNA: TGTGCCAGCAGCTTCCCGGATGGGACAGGGCGGGATGGCTACACCTTC. The full variable domain, in which reference TRBV7-9 and TRBJ1-2 provide the parts outside the CDR3, is DTGVSQNPRHKITKRGQNVTFRCDPISEHNRLYWYRQTLGQGPEFLTYFQNEAQLEKSRLLSDRFSAERPKGSFSTLEIQRTEQGDSAMYLCASSFPDGTGRDGYTFGSGTRLTVV.